The source of this T cell receptor beta chain is a study of technical replicates of blood from several donors. This clone was seen just once. Germline V lookup: CDR1 SGDLS, CDR2 YYNGEE. The J segment lost 7 bases and the V segment lost 4 bases, leaving 7 bases of the junction unmatched. The CDR3 consists of 15 residues. Some clones are missing from TCRdb's copy, which holds only in-frame ones; the method was immunoSEQ multiplex PCR. This sample has tens of thousands of clones, with around 94% found just once. The sequenced material came from T cells isolated from PBMCs. The origin of this receptor is a human donor in good health. The gene calls are TRBV9 and TRBJ2-2; 10 bases are a match to TRBD1. The CDR3 nucleotides are TGTGCCAGCAGCCCAAGACAGGGGGCGTACGGGGAGCTGTTTTTT. The encoded protein is CASSPRQGAYGELFF.